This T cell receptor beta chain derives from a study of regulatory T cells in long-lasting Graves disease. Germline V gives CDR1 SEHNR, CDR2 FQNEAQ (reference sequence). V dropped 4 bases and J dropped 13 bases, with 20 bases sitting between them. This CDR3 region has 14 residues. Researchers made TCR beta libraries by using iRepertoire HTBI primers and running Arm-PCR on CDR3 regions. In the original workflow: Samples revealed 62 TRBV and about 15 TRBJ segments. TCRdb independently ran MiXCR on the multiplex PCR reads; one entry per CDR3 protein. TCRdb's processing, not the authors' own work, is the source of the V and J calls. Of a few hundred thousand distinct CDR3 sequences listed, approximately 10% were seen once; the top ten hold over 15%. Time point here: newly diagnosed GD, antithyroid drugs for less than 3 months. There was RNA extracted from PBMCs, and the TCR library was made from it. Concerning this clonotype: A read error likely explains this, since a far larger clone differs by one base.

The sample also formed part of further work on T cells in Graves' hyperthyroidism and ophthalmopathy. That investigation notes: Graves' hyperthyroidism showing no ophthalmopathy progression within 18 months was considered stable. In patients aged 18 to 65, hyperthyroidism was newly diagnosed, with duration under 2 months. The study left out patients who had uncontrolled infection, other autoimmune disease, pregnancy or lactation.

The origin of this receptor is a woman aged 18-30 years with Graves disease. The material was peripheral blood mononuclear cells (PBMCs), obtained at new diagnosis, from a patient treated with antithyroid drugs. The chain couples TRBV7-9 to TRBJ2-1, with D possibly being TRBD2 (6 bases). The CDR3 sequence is CASSSGEIRETQFF. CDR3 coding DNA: TGTGCCAGCAGCTCGGGGGAGATACGAGAGACCCAGTTCTTC.